This T cell receptor beta chain is from a study of identical twins. There are 18 residues in the CDR3. V was cut by 1 base and J by 0 bases, with 19 bases left in between. In germline, CDR1 is DFQATT, CDR2 SNEGSKA (reference sequence). Each CDR3 protein is one row after TCRdb ran MiXCR on the 5' RACE reads. The data contain about 260,000 distinct CDR3 sequences, about 7% of them singletons. These data also featured in a second study, about yellow fever vaccine responses in identical twins.

The clonotype was recovered from a woman aged 18-35 years in good health. The sequenced material came from memory (CD45RO+) T cells sorted from blood. The V and J genes are TRBV20-1 and TRBJ2-1; a possible D gene is TRBD2 (5 bases). CDR3 bases: TGCAGTGCTAGAGTTCCAACCGCGGACTTTAGCTCCTACAATGAGCAGTTCTTC. Protein sequence: CSARVPTADFSSYNEQFF.